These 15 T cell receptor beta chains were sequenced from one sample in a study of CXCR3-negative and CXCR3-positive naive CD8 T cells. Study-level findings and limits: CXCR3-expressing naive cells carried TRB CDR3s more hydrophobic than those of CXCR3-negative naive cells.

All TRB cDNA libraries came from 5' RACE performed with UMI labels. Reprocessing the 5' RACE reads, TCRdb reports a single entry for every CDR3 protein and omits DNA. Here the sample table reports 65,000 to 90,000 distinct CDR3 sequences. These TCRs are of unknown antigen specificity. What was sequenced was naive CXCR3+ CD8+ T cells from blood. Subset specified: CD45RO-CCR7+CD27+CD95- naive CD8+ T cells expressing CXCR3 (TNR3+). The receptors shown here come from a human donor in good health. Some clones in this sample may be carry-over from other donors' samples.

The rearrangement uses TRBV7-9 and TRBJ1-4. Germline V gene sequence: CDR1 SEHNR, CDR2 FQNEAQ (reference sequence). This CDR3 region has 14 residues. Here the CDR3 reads CASSLAWTDEKLFF.

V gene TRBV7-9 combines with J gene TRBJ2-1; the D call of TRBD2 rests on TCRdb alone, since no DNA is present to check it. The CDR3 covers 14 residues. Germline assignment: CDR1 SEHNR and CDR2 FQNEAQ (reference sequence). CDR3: CASIAGGEANEQFF.

CDR3 protein: CASSPRSGGDLYEQYF. The V and J genes are TRBV4-1 and TRBJ2-7; absent DNA, TCRdb's TRBD2 call cannot be checked. Per germline, CDR1 MGHRA and CDR2 YSYEKL. There are 16 residues in the CDR3.

This CDR3 is CATSRRDQPQHF. J is TRBJ1-5 and V is TRBV15. The CDR3 has 12 amino acids. CDR1 and CDR2 from the germline V gene are LNHNV and YYDKDF (reference sequence).

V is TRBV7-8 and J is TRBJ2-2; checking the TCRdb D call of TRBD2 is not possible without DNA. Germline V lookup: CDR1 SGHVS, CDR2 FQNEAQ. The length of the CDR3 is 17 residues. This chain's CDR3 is CASSSPVEGGNTGELFF.

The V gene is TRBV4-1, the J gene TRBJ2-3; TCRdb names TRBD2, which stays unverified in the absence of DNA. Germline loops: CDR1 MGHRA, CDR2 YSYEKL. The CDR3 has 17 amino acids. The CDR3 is CASSQVSSGGRTDTQYF.

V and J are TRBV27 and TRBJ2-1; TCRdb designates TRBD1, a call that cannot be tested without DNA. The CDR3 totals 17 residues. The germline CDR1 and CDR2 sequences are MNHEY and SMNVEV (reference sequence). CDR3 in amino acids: CASSVTSAPGPYNEQFF.

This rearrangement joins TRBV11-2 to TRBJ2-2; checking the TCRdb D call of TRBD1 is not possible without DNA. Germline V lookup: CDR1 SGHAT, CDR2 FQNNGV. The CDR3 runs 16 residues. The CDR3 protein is CASSLVGTSNTGELFF.

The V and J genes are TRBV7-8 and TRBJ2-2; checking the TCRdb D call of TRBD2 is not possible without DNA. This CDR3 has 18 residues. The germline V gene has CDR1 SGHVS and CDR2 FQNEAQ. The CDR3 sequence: CASSLRIGPAGGTGELFF.

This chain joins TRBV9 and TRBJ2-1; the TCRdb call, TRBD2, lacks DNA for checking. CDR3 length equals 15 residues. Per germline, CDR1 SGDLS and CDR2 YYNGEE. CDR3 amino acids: CASSVDGRAGDEQFF.

CDR3 region: CASSYSVDYEQYF. This chain joins TRBV6-2 or TRBV6-3 and TRBJ2-7. The CDR3 contains 13 residues. Looked up from germline, CDR1 is MNHEY and CDR2 is SVGEGT.

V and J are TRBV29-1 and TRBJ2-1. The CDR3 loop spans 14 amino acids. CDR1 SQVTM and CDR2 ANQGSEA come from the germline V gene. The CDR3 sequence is CSVDGSSSYNEQFF.

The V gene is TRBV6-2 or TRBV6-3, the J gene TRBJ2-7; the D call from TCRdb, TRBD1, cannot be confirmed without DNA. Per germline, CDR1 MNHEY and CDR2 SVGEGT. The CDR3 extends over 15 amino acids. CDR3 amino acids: CASSPIRGGSYEQYF.

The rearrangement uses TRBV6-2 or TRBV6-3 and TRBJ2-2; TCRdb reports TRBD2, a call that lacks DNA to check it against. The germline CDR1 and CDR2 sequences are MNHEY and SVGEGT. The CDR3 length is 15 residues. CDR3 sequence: CASSYGTSNTGELFF.

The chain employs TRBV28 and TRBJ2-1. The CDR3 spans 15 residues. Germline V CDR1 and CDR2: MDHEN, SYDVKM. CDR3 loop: CASSLLQTSYNEQFF.